This entry lists 22 T cell receptor beta chains sequenced from one sample in a study of cytomegalovirus exposure and HLA in healthy donors. In the PCR, 60 Vbeta and 13 Jbeta primers were used. The table came from immunoSEQ multiplex PCR; TCRdb's copy has only in-frame clones and leaves some out. This table has under 90,000 clones, around 68% appearing once. The material sequenced was PBMCs. The receptors come from a man aged 35-49 years in good health and CMV-seropositive.

The CDR3 reads CASSPGQGFQPQHF. CDR3 in DNA: TGTGCCAGCAGCCCCGGACAGGGATTTCAGCCCCAGCATTTT. The rearrangement joins TRBV5-8 to TRBJ1-5, with 8 bases that match TRBD1. Germline V gives CDR1 SGHTS, CDR2 YDEGEE. V dropped 4 bases and J dropped 6; count of bases not matched to a gene: 6. The CDR3 is 14 amino acids. Filled out from reference TRBV5-8 and TRBJ1-5, the complete variable domain reads EAGVTQSPTHLIKTRGQQATLRCSPISGHTSVYWYQQALGLGLQFLLWYDEGEERNRGNFPPRFSGRQFPNYSSELNVNALELEDSALYLCASSPGQGFQPQHFGDGTRLSIL.

This chain uses TRBV19 with TRBJ1-5, with no clear D. Germline CDR1 reads LNHDA; CDR2 reads SQIVND (reference sequence). Trimming stripped 7 bases from V and 3 bases from J, with 4 bases between. The CDR3 loop spans 11 amino acids. This chain's CDR3 is CASTFNQPQHF. CDR3 nucleotides: TGTGCCAGTACCTTCAATCAGCCCCAGCATTTT.

This clone was observed a single time. The chain carries TRBV6-5 and TRBJ2-3; maybe TRBD2 (6 bases). With 2 bases removed from V and 2 bases from J, the gap between germline ends came to 8 bases. Germline lookup yields CDR1 MNHEY and CDR2 SVGAGI. This CDR3 region has 14 residues. CDR3 in DNA: TGTGCCAGCAGTTACGGAGGGAACACAGATACGCAGTATTTT. Encoded protein: CASSYGGNTDTQYF.

The CDR3 coding sequence is TGCGCCAGCAGCCAAGAGGGCGGGGGTGTTACCCAAGAGACCCAGTACTTC. Encoded protein: CASSQEGGGVTQETQYF. This chain connects TRBV4-1 to TRBJ2-5; 7 bases map to TRBD2. V was pared by 0 bases and J by 1 base, with 8 bases of the junction left unmatched. Germline values: CDR1 MGHRA, CDR2 YSYEKL. This CDR3 region has 17 residues.

The chain is built from TRBV28 and TRBJ1-4; D is unclear. CDR3 length: 14 residues. Germline V gene sequence: CDR1 MDHEN, CDR2 SYDVKM. V lost 8 bases to trimming and J lost 5 bases, with 15 bases between them. The CDR3 loop is CASGPGDLNEKLFF. CDR3 coding DNA: TGTGCCAGCGGACCGGGAGATCTCAATGAAAAACTGTTTTTT. The full variable domain, its missing parts supplied by reference TRBV28 and TRBJ1-4, is DVKVTQSSRYLVKRTGEKVFLECVQDMDHENMFWYRQDPGLGLRLIYFSYDVKMKEKGDIPEGYSVSREKKERFSLILESASTNQTSMYLCASGPGDLNEKLFFGSGTQLSVL.

This CDR3 reads CASRKTTGSGTEAFF. The CDR3 region has the DNA TGTGCCAGCAGGAAGACGACAGGGTCGGGGACTGAAGCTTTCTTT. This chain joins TRBV2 and TRBJ1-1, with 7 bases lining up with TRBD1. The CDR3 totals 15 residues. Germline loops: CDR1 SNHLY, CDR2 FYNNEI. Unmatched junction bases numbered 12, after V lost 6 bases and J lost 5 bases.

This clone was picked up a small number of times. This rearrangement joins TRBV7-2 to TRBJ2-1, with 7 bases identical to TRBD2. Trimming cost V 5 bases and J 6 bases; bases outside gene matches: 4. Germline CDR1 is SGHTA and CDR2 is FQGNSA. The CDR3 extends over 13 amino acids. The chain's CDR3 is CASSPGLRNEQFF. DNA of the CDR3: TGTGCCAGCAGCCCGGGACTACGCAATGAGCAGTTCTTC.

Of note for this clone: Sequence at one end of the junction differs from germline and may be a read error. The chain couples TRBV7-9 to TRBJ1-1; perhaps TRBD1 as D (6 bases). The CDR3 is 14 residues long. Germline assignment: CDR1 SEHNR and CDR2 FQNEAQ (reference sequence). The CDR3 sequence is CSSSPKGVLTEAFF. The CDR3 DNA sequence: TGTTCCAGCAGCCCAAAGGGGGTTTTGACTGAAGCTTTCTTT.

This chain links TRBV6-5 with TRBJ2-7, with 7 bases identical to TRBD1. Trimming at V came to 5 bases and at J to 5 bases, leaving 9 bases not matched to a gene. Looked up from germline, CDR1 is MNHEY and CDR2 is SVGAGI. The CDR3 totals 14 residues. CDR3 coding DNA: TGTGCCAGCAGTCCAGACAGGGATATAGACGAGCAGTACTTC. It is translated as CASSPDRDIDEQYF.

The chain uses TRBV10-3 and TRBJ1-1, with TRBD1 matching 12 bases. This CDR3 has 18 amino acids. The junction had 13 bases not matched to a gene; V was cut back by 4 bases and J by 4 bases. The germline V gene encodes CDR1 ENHRY and CDR2 SYGVKD. CDR3 bases: TGTGCCATCAGTGGGTTCTCCGGGACAGGGGGCTCGAGCACTGAAGCTTTCTTT. Protein: CAISGFSGTGGSSTEAFF.

The chain has TRBV7-8 and TRBJ1-1; D unclear. Germline V gene lookup returns CDR1 SGHVS and CDR2 FQNEAQ. V lost 5 bases and J 7 bases, leaving 17 bases between the germline ends. CDR3 length equals 14 residues. CDR3 region: CASSLGSARLEAFF. The CDR3 DNA reads TGTGCCAGCAGCCTCGGGAGCGCTAGGCTTGAAGCTTTCTTT.

The rearrangement joins TRBV5-6 to TRBJ1-2; tentatively, D is TRBD1 (6 bases). CDR1 SGHDT and CDR2 YYEEEE come from the germline V gene. CDR3 length: 14 residues. The V and J ends lost 4 bases and 1 base respectively, with 11 bases between them. CDR3: CASSRHRVNYGYTF. Here the CDR3 DNA reads TGTGCCAGCAGCCGCCACAGGGTTAACTATGGCTACACCTTC. Variable domain in full (rest from reference TRBV5-6 and TRBJ1-2): DAGVTQSPTHLIKTRGQQVTLRCSPKSGHDTVSWYQQALGQGPQFIFQYYEEEERQRGNFPDRFSGHQFPNYSSELNVNALLLGDSALYLCASSRHRVNYGYTFGSGTRLTVV.

CDR3 DNA sequence: TGCGCCAGCAGCTTGGTTAGCGGAAGCTCCTACGAGCAGTACTTC. This encodes CASSLVSGSSYEQYF. The V gene is TRBV5-1, the J gene TRBJ2-7; TRBD2 might be the D (6 bases). The V end lost 0 bases, the J end lost 0 bases, and 10 bases lay between the germline ends. Germline V gene lookup returns CDR1 SGHRS and CDR2 YFSETQ. This CDR3 is built from 15 residues.

The chain couples TRBV6-5 to TRBJ1-1, with a weak D call TRBD1 (5 bases). The CDR3 has 14 amino acids. The germline V gene has CDR1 MNHEY and CDR2 SVGAGI. Trimming shortened V by 6 bases and J by 5 bases, and 16 bases separated the two germline ends. CDR3 sequence reads: CASRPPSGGTEAFF. The CDR3 nucleotides read TGTGCCAGCAGGCCTCCGTCGGGGGGGACTGAAGCTTTCTTT.

This clone turned up a few times. V gene TRBV5-3 combines with J gene TRBJ2-3, with 10 positions matching TRBD2. TRBV5-3 falls under the ORF class, with uncertain function. The CDR3 has 17 residues. The J segment lost 5 bases and the V segment lost 0 bases, leaving 9 bases of the junction unmatched. In nucleotides, the CDR3 is TGTGCCAGAAGCTTGGGGTCGACTAGCGGGCACTTAGATACGCAGTATTTT. Encoded protein: CARSLGSTSGHLDTQYF.

This chain joins TRBV4-2 and TRBJ2-7, with TRBD2 matching 11 bases. The germline CDR1 and CDR2 sequences are LGHNA and YNFKEQ. The CDR3 sequence is 18 residues long. With 0 bases clipped from V and 3 bases from J, the junction kept 10 bases outside the gene matches. CDR3: CASSQDWASGGFNYEQYF. CDR3 DNA sequence: TGTGCCAGCAGCCAAGATTGGGCTAGCGGGGGGTTTAACTACGAGCAGTACTTC.

This clone appeared once. This chain joins TRBV27 and TRBJ2-6, with TRBD2 as a possible D gene (5 bases). V was cut by 4 bases and J by 2 bases, with 15 bases left in between. From germline, CDR1 is MNHEY and CDR2 SMNVEV (reference sequence). This CDR3 comprises 17 residues. This CDR3 is CASSSGSLFTGANVLTF. In nucleotides, the CDR3 is TGTGCCAGCAGTTCGGGGTCTTTATTCACTGGGGCCAACGTCCTGACTTTC.

This clone was seen more than once but under ten times. The genes are TRBV2 and TRBJ2-1, with TRBD1 identical over 7 bases. Trimming removed 6 bases from V and 7 bases from J; junction bases left unmatched: 12. The CDR3 has 15 amino acids. Germline-derived CDR1 and CDR2 are SNHLY and FYNNEI. The CDR3 loop is CASRIRQGLGNEQFF. The CDR3 DNA reads as TGTGCCAGCAGAATTCGACAGGGCCTCGGGAATGAGCAGTTCTTC.

The chain links TRBV5-1 to TRBJ1-5; D perhaps matches TRBD1 (6 bases). This CDR3 comprises 14 residues. Trimming stripped 7 bases from V and 3 bases from J, with 14 bases between. In germline, CDR1 is SGHRS, CDR2 YFSETQ. CDR3 region: CASSGPGDNQPQHF. The CDR3 coding sequence is TGCGCCAGCTCGGGTCCAGGGGACAATCAGCCCCAGCATTTT.

This clone was detected once. The rearrangement links TRBV29-1 to TRBJ1-1; D is uncertain. The CDR3 length is 11 residues. Germline values: CDR1 SQVTM, CDR2 ANQGSEA. The V end lost 5 bases, the J end lost 3 bases, and 7 bases lay between the germline ends. The CDR3 reads CSVSGYTEAFF. The CDR3 bases are TGCAGCGTTTCCGGGTACACTGAAGCTTTCTTT. The complete variable domain, with remaining parts taken from reference TRBV29-1 and TRBJ1-1, reads SAVISQKPSRDICQRGTSLTIQCQVDSQVTMMFWYRQQPGQSLTLIATANQGSEATYESGFVIDKFPISRPNLTFSTLTVSNMSPEDSSIYLCSVSGYTEAFFGQGTRLTVV.

The chain joins TRBV9 to TRBJ2-7; TRBD1 matches 11 bases. CDR3 size: 15 residues. The germline V gene has CDR1 SGDLS and CDR2 YYNGEE. Trimming removed 0 bases from V and 4 bases from J; junction bases left unmatched: 3. The chain's CDR3 is CASSVGTGGTYEQYF. CDR3 bases: TGTGCCAGCAGCGTAGGGACAGGGGGCACATACGAGCAGTACTTC.

As regards this clone: The same CDR3 is also encoded by other DNA sequences in this sample. The rearrangement links TRBV7-9 to TRBJ1-5, with 10 bases identical to TRBD1. The CDR3 spans 19 residues. CDR1 and CDR2 from the germline V gene are SEHNR and FQNEAQ (reference sequence). V was pared by 4 bases and J by 7 bases, with 19 bases of the junction left unmatched. The CDR3 spells CASSSPEWLGTGVDQPQHF. For the CDR3, the DNA is TGTGCCAGCAGCTCCCCAGAGTGGCTAGGGACAGGGGTAGACCAGCCCCAGCATTTT.